A single sample is the source of the 10 T cell receptor beta chains below, sequenced in a study of T cell responses to AZD1222 COVID-19 vaccine. The table came from immunoSEQ multiplex PCR; TCRdb's copy has only in-frame clones and leaves some out. This table has some 150,000 clones, about 87% appearing once. The input for sequencing was peripheral blood, taken 28 days after the second AZD1222 dose. Receptors were obtained from an adult who received the AZD1222 COVID-19 vaccine.

There are a few counts of this clone. This chain links TRBV19 with TRBJ2-2; 8 bases agree with TRBD1. The V gene end was trimmed by 9 bases and the J gene end by 3 bases; junction bases not matched to a gene: 3. The CDR3 consists of 13 residues. Germline V gene data show CDR1 as LNHDA and CDR2 as SQIVND (reference sequence). The CDR3: CASQDRDTGELFF. The CDR3, as DNA: TGTGCCAGCCAGGACAGGGACACCGGGGAGCTGTTTTTT.

In its sample, this clone was seen once. The chain has TRBV29-1 and TRBJ2-7; 7 bases match TRBD1. Germline-derived CDR1 and CDR2 are SQVTM and ANQGSEA. After removal of 7 bases from V and 7 bases from J, the junction contained 13 bases not matched to a gene. CDR3 length: 13 residues. CDR3 region: CSAGGQSLREQYF. CDR3 in DNA: TGCAGCGCAGGGGGACAGAGCCTGAGAGAGCAGTACTTC.

V usage is TRBV4-3 and J usage is TRBJ1-1; 8 bases are shared with TRBD1. Germline values: CDR1 LGHNA, CDR2 YSLEER. V gave up 1 base and J gave up 5 bases; unmatched junction bases: 6. The length of the CDR3 is 15 residues. CDR3 sequence (DNA): TGCGCCAGCAGCCAAGGAACAGGGGGAAAAACTGAAGCTTTCTTT. Protein product: CASSQGTGGKTEAFF.

The rearrangement joins TRBV19 to TRBJ2-4, with 9 nucleotides matching TRBD1. The CDR3 loop spans 13 amino acids. Germline CDR1 LNHDA, CDR2 SQIVND (reference sequence). J gave up 9 bases and V 4 bases, and 4 bases lay outside the gene matches. The CDR3 nucleotides are TGTGCCAGTAGTAAACAGGGGGCAAGCATTCAGTACTTC. Encoded protein: CASSKQGASIQYF.

The chain uses TRBV2 and TRBJ1-3; TRBD1 aligns across 8 bases. The CDR3 contains 15 residues. V trimming: 4 bases; J trimming: 0 bases; junction bases outside the gene matches: 2. CDR1 SNHLY and CDR2 FYNNEI come from the germline V gene. The CDR3 protein is CASSVDRGSGNTIYF. The CDR3 coding sequence is TGTGCCAGCAGTGTTGACAGGGGCTCTGGAAACACCATATATTTT. Full variable domain (outside the CDR3, taken from reference TRBV2 and TRBJ1-3): EPEVTQTPSHQVTQMGQEVILRCVPISNHLYFYWYRQILGQKVEFLVSFYNNEISEKSEIFDDQFSVERPDGSNFTLKIRSTKLEDSAMYFCASSVDRGSGNTIYFGEGSWLTVV.

This chain connects TRBV15 to TRBJ2-7; D gene ambiguous. V was clipped by 8 bases and J by 7 bases, with 21 bases between them. CDR1 is LNHNV, CDR2 YYDKDF, per germline (reference sequence). The CDR3 sequence is 14 residues long. The CDR3: CATAFGYVSEEQYF. CDR3 in DNA: TGTGCCACCGCGTTCGGGTACGTGTCGGAAGAGCAGTACTTC. Complete variable domain (other parts from reference TRBV15 and TRBJ2-7): DAMVIQNPRYQVTQFGKPVTLSCSQTLNHNVMYWYQQKSSQAPKLLFHYYDKDFNNEADTPDNFQSRRPNTSFCFLDIRSPGLGDTAMYLCATAFGYVSEEQYFGPGTRLTVT.

The chain is built from TRBV19 and TRBJ2-7, with TRBD2 as a possible D gene (6 bases). The CDR3 is 14 residues long. Germline V gene sequence: CDR1 LNHDA, CDR2 SQIVND (reference sequence). With 3 bases removed from V and 0 bases from J, the gap between germline ends came to 9 bases. CDR3 sequence (DNA): TGTGCCAGTAGTATCGGCGGGATCTCCTACGAGCAGTACTTC. Amino acid sequence: CASSIGGISYEQYF.

The chain couples TRBV7-3 to TRBJ1-1; D is uncertain. CDR3 length equals 13 residues. V was trimmed by 6 bases and J by 0 bases, leaving 8 bases between them. Germline assignment: CDR1 SGHTA and CDR2 FQGTGA. The CDR3 protein is CASRSTVNTEAFF. Here the CDR3 DNA reads TGTGCCAGCAGATCGACGGTGAACACTGAAGCTTTCTTT.

This clone has a single count. The chain links TRBV29-1 to TRBJ2-6; 11 bases match TRBD1. The trim removed 6 bases at V and 3 bases at J, leaving 4 bases unmatched. From germline, CDR1 is SQVTM and CDR2 ANQGSEA. This CDR3 spans 15 amino acids. The CDR3 here is CSVRTGGVGANVLTF. CDR3 DNA sequence: TGCAGCGTCCGGACAGGGGGCGTTGGGGCCAACGTCCTGACTTTC.

The genes are TRBV11-2 and TRBJ2-1; a weak D match, TRBD1 (5 bases). Trimming removed 2 bases at V and 7 bases at J, with 12 bases between. Germline V gene lookup returns CDR1 SGHAT and CDR2 FQNNGV. The CDR3 sequence is 14 residues long. The CDR3 region is CASSLHSNRNEQFF. The CDR3 coding sequence is TGTGCCAGCAGCTTACATTCCAACAGGAATGAGCAGTTCTTC.